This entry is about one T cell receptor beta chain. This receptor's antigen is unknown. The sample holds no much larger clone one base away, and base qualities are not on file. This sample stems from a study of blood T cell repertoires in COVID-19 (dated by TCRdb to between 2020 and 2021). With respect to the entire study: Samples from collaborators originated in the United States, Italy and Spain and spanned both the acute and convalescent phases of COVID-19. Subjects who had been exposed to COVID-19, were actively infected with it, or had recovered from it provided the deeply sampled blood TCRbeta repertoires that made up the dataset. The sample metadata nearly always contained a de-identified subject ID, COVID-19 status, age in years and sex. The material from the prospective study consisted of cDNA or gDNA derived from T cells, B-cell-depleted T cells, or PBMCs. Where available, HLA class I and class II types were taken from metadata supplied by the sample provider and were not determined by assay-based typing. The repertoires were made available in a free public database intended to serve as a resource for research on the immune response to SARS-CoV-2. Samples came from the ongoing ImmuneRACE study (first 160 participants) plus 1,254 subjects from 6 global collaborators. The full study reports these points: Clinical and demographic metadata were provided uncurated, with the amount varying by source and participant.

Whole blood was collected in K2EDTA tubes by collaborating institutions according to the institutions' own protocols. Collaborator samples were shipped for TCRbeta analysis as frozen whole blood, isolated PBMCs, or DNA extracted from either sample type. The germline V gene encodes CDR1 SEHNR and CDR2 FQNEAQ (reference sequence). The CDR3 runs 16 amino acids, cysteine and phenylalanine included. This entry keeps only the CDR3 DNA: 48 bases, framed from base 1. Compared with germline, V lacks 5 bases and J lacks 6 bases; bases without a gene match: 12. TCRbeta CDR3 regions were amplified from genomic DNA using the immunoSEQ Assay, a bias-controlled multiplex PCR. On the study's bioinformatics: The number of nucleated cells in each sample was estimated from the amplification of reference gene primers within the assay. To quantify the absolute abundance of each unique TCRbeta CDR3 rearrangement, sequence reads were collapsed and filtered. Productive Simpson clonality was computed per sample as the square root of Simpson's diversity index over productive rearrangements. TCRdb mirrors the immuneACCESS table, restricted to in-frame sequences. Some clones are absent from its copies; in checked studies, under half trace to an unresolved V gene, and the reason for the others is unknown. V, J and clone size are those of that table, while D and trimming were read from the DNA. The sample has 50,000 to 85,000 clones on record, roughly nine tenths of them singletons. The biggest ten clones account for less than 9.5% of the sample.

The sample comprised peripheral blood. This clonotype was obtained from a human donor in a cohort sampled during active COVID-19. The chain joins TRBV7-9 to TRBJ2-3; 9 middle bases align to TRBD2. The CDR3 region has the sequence CASSPGLASPADTQYF. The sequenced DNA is TGTGCCAGCAGCCCGGGACTAGCCTCCCCGGCGGATACGCAGTATTTT.